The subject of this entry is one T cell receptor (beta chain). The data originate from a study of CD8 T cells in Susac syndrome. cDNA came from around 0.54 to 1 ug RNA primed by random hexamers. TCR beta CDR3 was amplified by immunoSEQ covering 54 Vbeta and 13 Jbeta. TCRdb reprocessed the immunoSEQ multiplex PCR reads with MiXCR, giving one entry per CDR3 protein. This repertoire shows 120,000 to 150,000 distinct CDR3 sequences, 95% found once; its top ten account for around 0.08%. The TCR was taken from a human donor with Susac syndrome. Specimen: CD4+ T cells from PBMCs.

The CDR3: CASSLPAGTSGGKETQYF. The CDR3 bases are TGTGCCAGCAGCTTACCAGCCGGGACTAGCGGGGGGAAAGAGACCCAGTACTTC. This chain links TRBV7-9 with TRBJ2-5; 15 nucleotides align to TRBD2. The CDR3 runs 18 residues. Germline trimming cut 2 bases from V and 3 bases from J; bases unmatched to any gene: 7. Germline loops: CDR1 SEHNR, CDR2 FQNEAQ (reference sequence).